The clone carrying this TCR beta chain was seen more than once but under ten times. The antigen is not known. The study ran its PCR with 60 Vbeta and 13 Jbeta primers. TCRdb's copy holds only in-frame clones and misses some; the assay was immunoSEQ multiplex PCR. Of over 150,000 clones listed, 65% to 90% are singletons. Germline CDR1 SNHLY, CDR2 FYNNEI. V was cut by 7 bases and J by 9 bases, with 25 bases left in between. This CDR3 contains 16 residues. The sample is drawn from a study of cytomegalovirus exposure and HLA in healthy donors. General study findings and limits: Testing in vitro showed a few CMV-associated chains specific for CMV antigens.

The rearrangement joins TRBV2 to TRBJ1-3, with D possibly matching TRBD1 (5 bases). The sequence derives from a male donor in good health and CMV-seronegative. Sequenced material: PBMCs. The CDR3 DNA is TGTGCCAGCATCTTGCGCCTGGGGCCCGCCAGGAGCACCATATATTTT. Amino acid sequence: CASILRLGPARSTIYF.